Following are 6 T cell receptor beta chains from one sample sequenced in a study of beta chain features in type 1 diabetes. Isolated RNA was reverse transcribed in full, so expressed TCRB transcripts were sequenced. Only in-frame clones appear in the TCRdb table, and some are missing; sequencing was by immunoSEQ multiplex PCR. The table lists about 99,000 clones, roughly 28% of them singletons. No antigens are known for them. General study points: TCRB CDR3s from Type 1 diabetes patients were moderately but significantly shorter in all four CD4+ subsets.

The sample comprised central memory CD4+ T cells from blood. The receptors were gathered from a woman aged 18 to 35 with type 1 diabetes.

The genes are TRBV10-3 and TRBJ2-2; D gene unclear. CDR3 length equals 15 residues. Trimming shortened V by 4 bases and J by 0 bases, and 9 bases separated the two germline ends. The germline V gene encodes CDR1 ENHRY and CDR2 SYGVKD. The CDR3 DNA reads TGTGCCATCAGTGTGAGGCAAGCGAACACCGGGGAGCTGTTTTTT. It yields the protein CAISVRQANTGELFF.

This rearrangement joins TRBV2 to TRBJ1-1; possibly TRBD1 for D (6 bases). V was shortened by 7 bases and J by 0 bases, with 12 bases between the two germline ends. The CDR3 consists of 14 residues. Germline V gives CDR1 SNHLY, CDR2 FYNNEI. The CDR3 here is CASKQGFMNTEAFF. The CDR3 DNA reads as TGTGCCAGCAAACAGGGTTTCATGAACACTGAAGCTTTCTTT.

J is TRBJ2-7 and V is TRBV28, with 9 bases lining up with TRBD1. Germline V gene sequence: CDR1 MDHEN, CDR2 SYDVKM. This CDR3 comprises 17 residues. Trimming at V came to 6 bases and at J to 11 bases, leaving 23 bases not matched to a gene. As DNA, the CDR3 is TGTGCCAGCAGAAACTCCCCAGGAGCCCCTACGGACAGGGGCAAGTACTTC. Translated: CASRNSPGAPTDRGKYF.

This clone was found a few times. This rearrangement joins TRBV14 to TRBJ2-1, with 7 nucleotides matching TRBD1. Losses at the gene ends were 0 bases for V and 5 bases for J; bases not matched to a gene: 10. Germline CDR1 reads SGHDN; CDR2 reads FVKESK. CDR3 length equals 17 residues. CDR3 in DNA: TGTGCCAGCAGCCAAGAGGGGGTGGGGACAGCACACAATGAGCAGTTCTTC. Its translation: CASSQEGVGTAHNEQFF.

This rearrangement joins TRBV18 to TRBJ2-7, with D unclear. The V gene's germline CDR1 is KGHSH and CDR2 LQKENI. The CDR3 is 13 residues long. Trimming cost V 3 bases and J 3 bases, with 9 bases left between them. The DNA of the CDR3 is TGTGCCAGCTCACCCGGAGTGGGCTACGAGCAGTACTTC. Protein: CASSPGVGYEQYF.

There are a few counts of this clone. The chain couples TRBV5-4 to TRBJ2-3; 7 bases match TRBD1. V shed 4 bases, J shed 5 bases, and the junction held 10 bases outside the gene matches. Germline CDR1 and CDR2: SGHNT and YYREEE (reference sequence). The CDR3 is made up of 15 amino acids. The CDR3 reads CASSGAYRGQDTQYF. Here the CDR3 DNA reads TGTGCCAGCAGCGGAGCATACAGGGGTCAAGATACGCAGTATTTT.